The present T cell receptor beta chain was sequenced within a study of blood T cell repertoires in COVID-19. Study details: Sources were T cells, B-cell-depleted T cells, or PBMCs; the material itself was cDNA or gDNA.

About this clone itself: The DNA is omitted, as the CDR3 cannot be located on it reliably, and the CDR3 follows TCRdb's listing.

As originally analysed: The authors estimated nucleated cell counts from reference gene primer amplification. The data were produced by immunoSEQ multiplex PCR, yet TCRdb's version contains in-frame clones alone and is incomplete. V, J and clone size are taken as reported in that table, and D and trimming were inferred from the DNA itself. The table shows some 100,000 clones, with 81% occurring only once. Germline CDR1 and CDR2: MNHNY and SVGAGI (reference sequence). The CDR3 comprises 14 residues, both ends counted. Sequencing was carried out using peripheral blood. The clonotype originates from a man aged 55 to 70 with acute or convalescent COVID-19. The V call is TRBV6-6, the J call TRBJ1-2; the D segment call TRBD1 is taken from the table without a DNA check. The CDR3 spells CASSSSGQIYGYTF.